This is a list of T cell receptor beta chains from one sample in a study of blood T cell repertoires in COVID-19. The protocol was immunoSEQ multiplex PCR, while the TCRdb copy is restricted to in-frame clones and leaves out a portion. In the table there are 200,000 to 250,000 clones, approximately 84% of which are singletons. Sequences were obtained from peripheral blood. The origin of the receptors is a woman at least 80 years old with acute or convalescent COVID-19. CDR3s leave out the opening cysteine and the closing phenylalanine or tryptophan. Only part of the rows carry a size: once, few, many, or a class if the clone is expanded.

cdr3_aa v_call clone_size j_call
ASSKEPYNSPLH TRBV27 - TRBJ1-6
ASSQGAGNTIY TRBV4-3 few TRBJ1-3
ASSPAGRVRHEQY TRBV7-6 - TRBJ2-7
SAPGVHEQF TRBV20-1 - TRBJ2-1
ASSLAGAGVGTDTQY TRBV28 - TRBJ2-3
ASSHGTSYGYT TRBV3-1/TRBV3-2 few TRBJ1-2
AWSGRESGNTIY TRBV30 - TRBJ1-3
ASSYRAGKETQY TRBV6-6 - TRBJ2-5
ASSLTGDSEKLF TRBV7-9 - TRBJ1-4
ASSLYREGNEQF TRBV11-1 few TRBJ2-1
ASSPSGVNSPLH TRBV27 - TRBJ1-6
ASSQRTGPMGSYEQY TRBV5-5 - TRBJ2-7
ASSLAGQGANTEAF TRBV7-8 - TRBJ1-1
ASTATGGSNTEAF TRBV19 few TRBJ1-1
ASSTNRATNEKLF TRBV18 - TRBJ1-4
ASSLASGRASEQY TRBV7-2 - TRBJ2-7
ASSLALVSSGANVLT TRBV7-6 - TRBJ2-6
ASSPSRGTEAF TRBV7-9 - TRBJ1-1
ASSDRVYGYT TRBV3-1/TRBV3-2 - TRBJ1-2
ASSKAKKEVCPSGALDTQY TRBV21-1 - TRBJ2-3
ASSLGRPRDYGYT TRBV5-4 - TRBJ1-2
ASSLTGEGTVPF TRBV7-3 - TRBJ1-1